One sample yielded the 27 T cell receptor beta chains listed below, sequenced in a study of cytomegalovirus exposure and HLA in healthy donors. The PCR used 60 Vbeta and 13 Jbeta primers. Clones were sequenced by immunoSEQ multiplex PCR, and TCRdb holds only the in-frame ones, with some missing. The repertoire holds some 120,000 clones, over 9.5% seen once, with about 4.6% in the top ten. Sequencing was carried out using PBMCs. These receptor sequences come from a woman aged 18-29 years in good health and CMV-seropositive.

The gene calls are TRBV19 and TRBJ2-1; 10 bases line up with TRBD2. Germline V gene lookup returns CDR1 LNHDA and CDR2 SQIVND (reference sequence). With 11 bases clipped from V and 4 bases from J, the junction kept 14 bases outside the gene matches. The CDR3 length is 16 residues. The CDR3 coding sequence is TGTGCCTCCAGAGGAGCGGGAGGGAAGACTTACAATGAGCAGTTCTTC. This codes for CASRGAGGKTYNEQFF.

This clone came up a few times. The chain joins TRBV7-9 to TRBJ2-6; 9 nucleotides line up with TRBD1. CDR1 SEHNR and CDR2 FQNEAQ come from the germline V gene (reference sequence). Trimming cost V 5 bases and J 0 bases; bases outside gene matches: 11. The CDR3 contains 19 residues. CDR3 sequence (DNA): TGTGCCAGCAGCCACAACCCGGGACAGGGTTCCTCTGGGGCCAACGTCCTGACTTTC. Translation: CASSHNPGQGSSGANVLTF.

This clone came up a few times. The V and J genes are TRBV29-1 and TRBJ2-7; D gene ambiguous. The CDR3 contains 14 residues. The V and J ends lost 0 bases and 2 bases respectively, with 11 bases between them. Germline V CDR1 and CDR2: SQVTM, ANQGSEA. CDR3 nucleotides: TGCAGCGTTGAAGAAAACAAGAAAGCCTACGAGCAGTACTTC. Its translation is CSVEENKKAYEQYF.

V and J are TRBV7-8 and TRBJ2-2; 7 bases map to TRBD1. V gave up 4 bases and J gave up 0 bases; unmatched junction bases: 5. The CDR3 has 16 amino acids. Germline CDR1 is SGHVS and CDR2 is FQNEAQ. Here the CDR3 reads CASSYQGQPNTGELFF. The CDR3 DNA is TGTGCCAGCAGCTATCAGGGACAGCCGAACACCGGGGAGCTGTTTTTT.

The chain combines TRBV30 with TRBJ1-2; the D gene is possibly TRBD1 (6 bases). CDR3 size: 14 residues. Per the germline V gene, CDR1 is GTSNPN and CDR2 is SVGIG (reference sequence). Between the trimmed V and J ends, which lost 7 bases and 4 bases, there was a span of 19 bases. In DNA form, the CDR3 reads TGTGCCTCGGTAACAGGGTCTGGGGTCTATGGCTACACCTTC. Translated, it gives CASVTGSGVYGYTF.

Only a few counts were recorded for this clone. The V gene is TRBV5-4, the J gene TRBJ1-2; 9 bases are shared with TRBD1. V shed 2 bases, J shed 2 bases, and the junction held 1 base outside the gene matches. The CDR3 has 14 residues. Germline V gives CDR1 SGHNT, CDR2 YYREEE (reference sequence). CDR3 sequence: CASSLQGANYGYTF. In nucleotides, the CDR3 is TGTGCCAGCAGCTTACAGGGGGCGAACTATGGCTACACCTTC.

The chain is built from TRBV13 and TRBJ1-4; 9 bases align to TRBD1. V lost 4 bases, J lost 11 bases, and 5 bases stayed unmatched. This CDR3 contains 13 residues. The germline CDR1 and CDR2 sequences are PRHDT and FYEKMQ (reference sequence). CDR3 DNA: TGTGCCAGCAGCTGGAACAGGGGGCAGAAACTGTTTTTT. It codes for CASSWNRGQKLFF.

This chain connects TRBV2 to TRBJ2-5, with 10 bases identical to TRBD1. Trimming cost V 1 base and J 9 bases; bases outside gene matches: 17. The CDR3 runs 18 residues. CDR1 and CDR2 (germline): SNHLY, FYNNEI. The CDR3 reads CASSEGSRWDRGPEAQYF. CDR3 sequence (DNA): TGTGCCAGCAGTGAAGGGTCTAGGTGGGACAGGGGCCCTGAGGCCCAGTACTTC.

The chain carries TRBV19 and TRBJ2-7, with 10 bases matching TRBD2. V lost 3 bases, J lost 5 bases, and 4 bases stayed unmatched. The CDR3 loop spans 14 amino acids. From germline, CDR1 is LNHDA and CDR2 SQIVND (reference sequence). Here the CDR3 reads CASSIASGSHEQYF. CDR3 nucleotide sequence: TGTGCCAGTAGTATCGCTAGCGGGAGCCACGAGCAGTACTTC.

This clone has a handful of counts. The rearrangement links TRBV7-9 to TRBJ1-1; D might be TRBD1 (5 bases). Trimming took off 1 base at V and 0 bases at J, with 6 bases between the two ends. This CDR3 contains 14 residues. CDR1 is SEHNR and CDR2 is FQNEAQ in the germline V gene (reference sequence). CDR3 coding DNA: TGTGCCAGCAGCTTAGACAGGCTGAACACTGAAGCTTTCTTT. It specifies CASSLDRLNTEAFF.

The chain has TRBV4-1 and TRBJ1-3, with D tentatively TRBD1 (5 bases). Germline CDR1 reads MGHRA; CDR2 reads YSYEKL. This CDR3 contains 13 residues. Trimming removed 6 bases at V and 0 bases at J, with 6 bases between. The CDR3 region is CASRGGSGNTIYF. CDR3 DNA sequence: TGCGCCAGCAGGGGGGGCTCTGGAAACACCATATATTTT.

The chain couples TRBV7-3 to TRBJ2-1, with D unresolved. Germline V lookup: CDR1 SGHTA, CDR2 FQGTGA. This CDR3 comprises 15 residues. The V and J ends lost 1 base and 2 bases respectively, with 9 bases between them. This CDR3 is CASSLIGGPYNEQFF. The CDR3, as DNA: TGTGCCAGCAGCTTAATAGGCGGTCCCTACAATGAGCAGTTCTTC.

This clone was seen only a few times. The rearrangement links TRBV30 to TRBJ1-5; D is perhaps TRBD1 (5 bases). The V end lost 0 bases, the J end lost 2 bases, and 14 bases lay between the germline ends. CDR1 GTSNPN and CDR2 SVGIG come from the germline V gene (reference sequence). This CDR3 has 16 amino acids. The CDR3 bases are TGTGCCTGGAGTGTTAGGACAATGAATGGCAATCAGCCCCAGCATTTT. This sequence encodes CAWSVRTMNGNQPQHF.

This clone was recorded a few times. CDR3 residues: CASSLPGQRYNEQFF. In DNA, the CDR3 is TGTGCCAGCAGCTTGCCGGGACAGCGATACAATGAGCAGTTCTTC. The chain carries TRBV11-2 and TRBJ2-1, with 7 bases fitting TRBD1. The CDR3 length is 15 residues. Germline V gives CDR1 SGHAT, CDR2 FQNNGV. The ends lost 3 bases at V and 4 bases at J; junction bases unmatched: 6.

This clone was counted between two and nine times. The chain employs TRBV9 and TRBJ1-2; D gene ambiguous. The CDR3 sequence is 13 residues long. Per the germline V gene, CDR1 is SGDLS and CDR2 is YYNGEE. Trimming took off 4 bases at V and 1 base at J, with 8 bases between the two ends. CDR3 nucleotide sequence: TGTGCCAGCAGCCTAGCCCATAACTATGGCTACACCTTC. Encoded protein: CASSLAHNYGYTF.

The rearrangement joins TRBV28 to TRBJ2-7, with TRBD2 identical over 12 bases. CDR1 is MDHEN, CDR2 SYDVKM, per germline. There are 14 residues in the CDR3. V was pared by 5 bases and J by 4 bases, with 3 bases of the junction left unmatched. CDR3 amino acids: CASSEGTSGYEQYF. The CDR3 region has the DNA TGTGCCAGCAGTGAAGGGACTAGCGGGTACGAGCAGTACTTC.

The CDR3 bases are TGTGCCAGCAGTAAGGGACTAGCGGGTAGCGGGGGGCAGTATTTT. Its protein product is CASSKGLAGSGGQYF. V is TRBV25-1 and J is TRBJ2-3; 12 bases map to TRBD2. The CDR3 loop spans 15 amino acids. Germline loops: CDR1 MGHDK, CDR2 SYGVNS. The J segment lost 11 bases and the V segment lost 5 bases, leaving 11 bases of the junction unmatched.

The chain has TRBV5-6 and TRBJ1-1; 10 bases align to TRBD1. V was clipped by 3 bases and J by 11 bases; unmatched bases: 7. From germline, CDR1 is SGHDT and CDR2 YYEEEE. CDR3 size: 13 residues. CDR3 loop: CASSSTGGIVAFF. The CDR3 coding sequence is TGTGCCAGCAGCTCGACAGGGGGCATAGTGGCTTTCTTT.

This clone has more than one count but fewer than ten. The rearrangement joins TRBV5-4 to TRBJ2-7, with TRBD2 identical over 7 bases. CDR3 length: 14 residues. Germline assignment: CDR1 SGHNT and CDR2 YYREEE (reference sequence). J gave up 7 bases and V 1 base, and 8 bases lay outside the gene matches. The CDR3, as DNA: TGTGCCAGCAGCTTGATTGGGGGGGTGGGTGAGCAGTACTTC. It specifies CASSLIGGVGEQYF.

Only a few counts were recorded for this clone. This chain links TRBV19 with TRBJ2-7; D call uncertain. Trimming left V 3 bases short and J 0 bases short, with 9 bases between. This CDR3 is 14 amino acids long. The germline V gene encodes CDR1 LNHDA and CDR2 SQIVND (reference sequence). In DNA, the CDR3 is TGTGCCAGTAGTATTAGCAGCAGCTCCTACGAGCAGTACTTC. Translated, it gives CASSISSSSYEQYF.

This clone was counted a few times. The chain recombines TRBV10-3 with TRBJ2-3; TRBD2 matches at 11 bases. Germline V gene sequence: CDR1 ENHRY, CDR2 SYGVKD. V lost 8 bases to trimming and J lost 0 bases; unmatched junction nucleotides: 7. The CDR3 is 16 amino acids. The CDR3 DNA follows: TGTGCCATCTGGAAGGGACTAGCGGCCAGCACAGATACGCAGTATTTT. Translation gives CAIWKGLAASTDTQYF.

The V call is TRBV11-2, the J call TRBJ2-1; 7 nucleotides match TRBD2. The V and J ends lost 5 bases and 1 base, in that order; junction bases with no gene match: 8. Germline V gene lookup returns CDR1 SGHAT and CDR2 FQNNGV. The CDR3 covers 16 residues. CDR3 amino acids: CASSPLGGWSYNEQFF. CDR3 DNA sequence: TGTGCCAGCAGCCCCCTGGGGGGGTGGTCCTACAATGAGCAGTTCTTC.

The chain employs TRBV25-1 and TRBJ2-1; 12 bases align to TRBD2. The junction had 6 bases not matched to a gene; V was cut back by 4 bases and J by 5 bases. Germline-derived CDR1 and CDR2 are MGHDK and SYGVNS. CDR3 length: 16 amino acids. CDR3 coding DNA: TGTGCCAGCAGTGCCAGACTAGCGGGAGTCGACAATGAGCAGTTCTTC. It is translated as CASSARLAGVDNEQFF.

This clone was seen more than once but under ten times. This chain connects TRBV6-4 to TRBJ2-1, with 11 nucleotides matching TRBD2. This CDR3 is built from 16 residues. V lost 7 bases and J lost 5; bases outside the gene matches: 10. Germline V gives CDR1 MRHNA, CDR2 SNTAGT. The CDR3 is CASTSTGLAVHNEQFF. CDR3 DNA sequence: TGTGCCAGCACCTCAACGGGACTAGCGGTCCACAATGAGCAGTTCTTC.

This clone was counted only a few times. The J gene is TRBJ1-2, the V gene TRBV28; D is possibly TRBD1 (6 bases). Germline V gene lookup returns CDR1 MDHEN and CDR2 SYDVKM. Trimming stripped 8 bases from V and 6 bases from J, with 19 bases between. The CDR3 covers 14 residues. CDR3 coding DNA: TGTGCCAGCCAACCGGCAGGGGATAAGCATGGCTACACCTTC. Its translation: CASQPAGDKHGYTF.

This clone has more than one count but fewer than ten. The CDR3 coding sequence is TGTGCCTGGAGTGTCCAGGACTCGAACACTGAAGCTTTCTTT. Amino acids: CAWSVQDSNTEAFF. The V and J genes are TRBV30 and TRBJ1-1; D gene ambiguous. Between the trimmed V and J ends, which lost 0 bases and 1 base, there was a span of 9 bases. This CDR3 is built from 14 residues. Germline loops: CDR1 GTSNPN, CDR2 SVGIG (reference sequence).

V gene TRBV27 combines with J gene TRBJ2-1, with 8 bases that match TRBD2. Trimming removed 7 bases from V and 8 bases from J; junction bases left unmatched: 10. In germline, CDR1 is MNHEY, CDR2 SMNVEV (reference sequence). The CDR3 loop spans 14 amino acids. CDR3 in amino acids: CASTTGGPSYEQFF. CDR3 nucleotide sequence: TGTGCCAGCACAACGGGAGGGCCGAGCTATGAGCAGTTCTTC.